This T cell receptor (beta chain) derives from a study of OX40 agonist ivuxolimab in advanced cancers. Study-wide results and caveats: Antigen specificity of clonally expanded peripheral T cells was not established. In a subset of nonresponders, normalized T-cell clonal expansion was also low. Relative to CD4+ cells, CD8+ T cells on average had more expanded clones. Both blood CD4+ and CD8+ T cells showed clonal growth by week 6 at 0.1 to 3.0 mg/kg.

CDR3 length equals 14 residues. V was trimmed by 3 bases and J by 2 bases, leaving 10 bases between them. Looked up from germline, CDR1 is SGHDT and CDR2 is YYEEEE. Remarks on this clone: Its target is not known.

Using immunoSEQ multiplex PCR, the repertoire was profiled, and TCRdb retains in-frame clones only, with some absent. The sample lists about 50,000 clones; 87% were seen once. This chain joins TRBV5-6 and TRBJ2-3, with D possibly matching TRBD1 (6 bases). This receptor was taken from an adult with an advanced solid tumor such as melanoma, head and neck, liver or kidney cancer. This material consisted of CD4+ or CD8+ T cells sorted from blood, taken in a trial of the OX40 agonist ivuxolimab. In nucleotides, the CDR3 is TGTGCCAGCAGCTGGGGACAAGCCACAGATACGCAGTATTTT. Translation gives CASSWGQATDTQYF.